This TCR beta chain was sequenced for a study of monozygotic twins with inflammatory bowel disease. Study-level findings and limits: Sharing of clonotypes with others was lower in IBD patients than in healthy twins, and this was especially so with disease activity.

Each donor supplied more than 2 ml of blood. To note about this clonotype: Antigen specificity is unknown.

cDNA synthesis was performed in eight separate reactions for each sample. Template switching incorporated UMIs with a 6-nucleotide sample barcode. TCRdb reprocessed the 5' RACE reads, with one entry per CDR3 protein and no DNA. This listing includes about 140,000 distinct CDR3 sequences. Per the germline V gene, CDR1 is SQVTM and CDR2 is ANQGSEA. The CDR3 contains 12 residues. The TCR comes from a human donor with ulcerative colitis or Crohn's disease, or a healthy co-twin of an affected twin (not recorded which). The sample taken for sequencing was blood. The chain is built from TRBV29-1 and TRBJ2-7; the TRBD1 assignment by TCRdb is unverifiable without DNA. The CDR3 spells CSVGPRIYEQYF.